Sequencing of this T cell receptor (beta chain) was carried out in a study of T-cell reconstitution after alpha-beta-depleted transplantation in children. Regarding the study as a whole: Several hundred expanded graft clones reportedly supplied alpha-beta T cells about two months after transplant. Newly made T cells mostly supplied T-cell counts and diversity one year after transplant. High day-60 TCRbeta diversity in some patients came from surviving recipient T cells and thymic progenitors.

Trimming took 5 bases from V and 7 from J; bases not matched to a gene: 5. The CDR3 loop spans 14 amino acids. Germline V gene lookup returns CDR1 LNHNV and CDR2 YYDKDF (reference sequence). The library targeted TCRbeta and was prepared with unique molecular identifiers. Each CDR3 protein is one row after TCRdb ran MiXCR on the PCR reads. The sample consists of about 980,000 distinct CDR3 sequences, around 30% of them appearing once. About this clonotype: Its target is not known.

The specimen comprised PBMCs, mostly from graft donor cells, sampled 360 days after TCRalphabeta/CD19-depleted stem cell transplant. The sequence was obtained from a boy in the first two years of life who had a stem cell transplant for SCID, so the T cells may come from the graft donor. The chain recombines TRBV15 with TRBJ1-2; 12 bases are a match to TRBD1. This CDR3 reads CATSGDRGRFGYTF. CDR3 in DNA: TGTGCCACCAGCGGGGACAGGGGGCGTTTTGGCTACACCTTC.